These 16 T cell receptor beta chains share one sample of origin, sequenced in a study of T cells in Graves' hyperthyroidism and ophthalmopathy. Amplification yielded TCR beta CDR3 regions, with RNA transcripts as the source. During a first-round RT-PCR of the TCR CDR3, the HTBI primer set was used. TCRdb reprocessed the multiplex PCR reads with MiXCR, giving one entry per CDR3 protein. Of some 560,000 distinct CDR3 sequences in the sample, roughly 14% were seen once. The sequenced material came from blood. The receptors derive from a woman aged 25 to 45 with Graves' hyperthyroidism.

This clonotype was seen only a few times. CDR3 sequence reads: CASSLYQGKYEQYF. The DNA of the CDR3 is TGTGCCAGCAGTTTGTACCAGGGGAAGTACGAGCAGTACTTC. This rearrangement joins TRBV27 to TRBJ2-7; possibly TRBD1 for D (6 bases). V lost 3 bases to trimming and J lost 4 bases, with 13 bases between them. Germline V gene data show CDR1 as MNHEY and CDR2 as SMNVEV (reference sequence). This CDR3 region has 14 residues.

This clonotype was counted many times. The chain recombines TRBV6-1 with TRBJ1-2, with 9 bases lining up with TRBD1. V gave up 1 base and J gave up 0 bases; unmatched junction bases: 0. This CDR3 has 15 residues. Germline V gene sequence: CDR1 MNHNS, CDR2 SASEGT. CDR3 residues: CASSEDRGPNYGYTF. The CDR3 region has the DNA TGTGCCAGCAGTGAAGACAGGGGGCCTAACTATGGCTACACCTTC.

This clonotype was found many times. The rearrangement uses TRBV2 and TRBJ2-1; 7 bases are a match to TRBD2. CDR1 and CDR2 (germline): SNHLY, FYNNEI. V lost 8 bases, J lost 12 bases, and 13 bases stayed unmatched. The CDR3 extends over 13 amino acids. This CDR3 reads CASRGLVVSLQFF. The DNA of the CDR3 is TGTGCCAGCCGAGGACTAGTTGTGTCGTTGCAGTTCTTC.

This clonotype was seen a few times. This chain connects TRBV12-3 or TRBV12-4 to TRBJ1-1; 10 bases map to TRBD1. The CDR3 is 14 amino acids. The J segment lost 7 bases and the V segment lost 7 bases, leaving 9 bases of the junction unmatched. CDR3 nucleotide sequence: TGTGCCAGCAAGAGAGTCGGACAGGGGGTTGAAGCTTTCTTT. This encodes CASKRVGQGVEAFF.

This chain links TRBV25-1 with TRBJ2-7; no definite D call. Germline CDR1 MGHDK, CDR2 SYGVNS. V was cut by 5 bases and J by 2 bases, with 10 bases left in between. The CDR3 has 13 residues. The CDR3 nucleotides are TGTGCCAGCAGTCCCTTGACGGCCTACGAGCAGTACTTC. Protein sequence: CASSPLTAYEQYF.

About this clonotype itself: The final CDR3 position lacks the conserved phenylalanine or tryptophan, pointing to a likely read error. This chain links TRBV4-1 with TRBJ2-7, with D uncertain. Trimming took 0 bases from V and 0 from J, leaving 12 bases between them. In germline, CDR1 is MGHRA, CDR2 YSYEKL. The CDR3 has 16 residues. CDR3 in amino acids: CASSQDNAGSSYEQYS. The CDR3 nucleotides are TGCGCCAGCAGCCAAGATAACGCTGGCAGCTCCTACGAGCAGTACTCC.

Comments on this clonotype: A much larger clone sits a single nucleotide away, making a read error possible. The CDR3 DNA is TGTGCCAGCAGTACGAGCGGGGTTTACGGGCAGTACTTC. It encodes CASSTSGVYGQYF. The chain carries TRBV27 and TRBJ2-7; 7 nucleotides agree with TRBD2. Germline loops: CDR1 MNHEY, CDR2 SMNVEV (reference sequence). The CDR3 loop spans 13 amino acids.

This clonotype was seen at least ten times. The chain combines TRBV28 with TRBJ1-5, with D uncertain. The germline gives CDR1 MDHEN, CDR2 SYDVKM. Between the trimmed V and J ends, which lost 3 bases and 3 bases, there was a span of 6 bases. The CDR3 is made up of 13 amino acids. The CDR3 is CASSFLINQPQHF. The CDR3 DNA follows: TGTGCCAGCAGTTTTCTCATCAATCAGCCCCAGCATTTT. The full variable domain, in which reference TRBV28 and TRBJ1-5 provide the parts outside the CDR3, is DVKVTQSSRYLVKRTGEKVFLECVQDMDHENMFWYRQDPGLGLRLIYFSYDVKMKEKGDIPEGYSVSREKKERFSLILESASTNQTSMYLCASSFLINQPQHFGDGTRLSIL.

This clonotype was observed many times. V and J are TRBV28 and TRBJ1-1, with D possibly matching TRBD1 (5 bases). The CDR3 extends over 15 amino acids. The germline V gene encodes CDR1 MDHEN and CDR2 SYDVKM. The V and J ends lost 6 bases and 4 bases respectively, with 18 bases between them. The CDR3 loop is CASRLPGYGGTEAFF. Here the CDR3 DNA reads TGTGCCAGCAGGCTTCCCGGGTATGGGGGCACTGAAGCTTTCTTT. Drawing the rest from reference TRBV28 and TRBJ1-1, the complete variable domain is DVKVTQSSRYLVKRTGEKVFLECVQDMDHENMFWYRQDPGLGLRLIYFSYDVKMKEKGDIPEGYSVSREKKERFSLILESASTNQTSMYLCASRLPGYGGTEAFFGQGTRLTVV.

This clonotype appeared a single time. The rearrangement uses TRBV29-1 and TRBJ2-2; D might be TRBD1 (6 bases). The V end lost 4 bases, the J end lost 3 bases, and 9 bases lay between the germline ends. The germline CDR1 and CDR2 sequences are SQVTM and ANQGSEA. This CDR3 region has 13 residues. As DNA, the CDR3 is TGCAGCGTTGGGACAGCCTACACCGGGGAGCTGTTTTTT. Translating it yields CSVGTAYTGELFF.

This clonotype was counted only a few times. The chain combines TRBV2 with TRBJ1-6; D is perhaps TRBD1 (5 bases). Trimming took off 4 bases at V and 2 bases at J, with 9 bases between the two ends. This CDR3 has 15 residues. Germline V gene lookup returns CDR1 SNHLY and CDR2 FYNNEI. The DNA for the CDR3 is TGTGCCAGCAGTGTCAGGGCCCCCTATAATTCACCCCTCCACTTT. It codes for CASSVRAPYNSPLHF.

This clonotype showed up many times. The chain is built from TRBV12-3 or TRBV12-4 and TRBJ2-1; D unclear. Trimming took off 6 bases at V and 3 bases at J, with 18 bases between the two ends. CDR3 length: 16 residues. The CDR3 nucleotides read TGTGCCAGCAGAGCAGCCAGACGGAACTACTACAATGAGCAGTTCTTC. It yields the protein CASRAARRNYYNEQFF.

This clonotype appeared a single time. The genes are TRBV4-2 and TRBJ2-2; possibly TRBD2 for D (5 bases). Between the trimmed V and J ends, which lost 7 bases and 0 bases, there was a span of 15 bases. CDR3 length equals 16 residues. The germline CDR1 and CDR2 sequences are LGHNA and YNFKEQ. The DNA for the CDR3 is TGTGCCAGCAACTACATGGACGGGGCGAACACCGGGGAGCTGTTTTTT. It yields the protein CASNYMDGANTGELFF.

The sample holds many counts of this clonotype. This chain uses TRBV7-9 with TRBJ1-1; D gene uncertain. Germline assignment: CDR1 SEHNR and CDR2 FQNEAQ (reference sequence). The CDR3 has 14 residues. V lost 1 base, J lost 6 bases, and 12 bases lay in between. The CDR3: CASSLVAKAAEAFF. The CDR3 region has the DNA TGTGCCAGCAGCTTAGTGGCTAAGGCCGCTGAAGCTTTCTTT.

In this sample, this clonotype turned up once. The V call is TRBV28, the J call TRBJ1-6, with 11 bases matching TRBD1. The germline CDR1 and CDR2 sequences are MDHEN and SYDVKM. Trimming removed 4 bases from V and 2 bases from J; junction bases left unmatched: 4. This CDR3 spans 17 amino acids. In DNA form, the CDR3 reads TGTGCCAGCAGTTCTCCGGGACAGGGGGCCTATAATTCACCCCTCCACTTT. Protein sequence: CASSSPGQGAYNSPLHF. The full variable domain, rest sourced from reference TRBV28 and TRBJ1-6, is DVKVTQSSRYLVKRTGEKVFLECVQDMDHENMFWYRQDPGLGLRLIYFSYDVKMKEKGDIPEGYSVSREKKERFSLILESASTNQTSMYLCASSSPGQGAYNSPLHFGNGTRLTVT.

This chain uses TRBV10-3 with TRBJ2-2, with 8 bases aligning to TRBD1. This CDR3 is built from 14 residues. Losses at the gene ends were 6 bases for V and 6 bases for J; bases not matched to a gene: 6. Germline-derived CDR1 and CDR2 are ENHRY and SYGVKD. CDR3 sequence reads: CAIRGQGAAGELFF. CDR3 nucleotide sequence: TGTGCCATCAGAGGACAGGGAGCAGCCGGGGAGCTGTTTTTT.